This T cell receptor (beta chain) was identified in a study of cytomegalovirus exposure and HLA in healthy donors. Regarding the study as a whole: The CMV antigen specificity of a few CMV-associated chains was confirmed through in vitro analysis. An ancestry cluster, one associated with Asian ancestry, reportedly showed fewer N-insertions than the approximately 720-donor mean in a later analysis.

The CDR3 extends over 14 amino acids. As to this clone: Antigen specificity is unknown.

This PCR relied on a set of 60 Vbeta primers and 13 Jbeta primers. Here immunoSEQ multiplex PCR was the method, and the copy in TCRdb shows in-frame clones only, minus some. The sample holds over 100,000 clones, about 9.4% seen once. J is TRBJ2-7 and V is TRBV21-1; TRBD1 was called by the table and not checked on the DNA. TRBV21-1 is deemed a pseudogene. Source material: PBMCs. The sequence came from a man aged 40-55 years in good health and CMV-seropositive. CDR3 amino acids: CASSKAGQGYEQYF. In nucleotides, the CDR3 is TGTGCCAGCAGCAAAGCGGGACAGGGTTACGAGCAGTACTTC.